This T cell receptor beta chain originates from a study of radiotherapy plus CTLA-4 blockade in lung cancer. Study information: Of the patients, around 17% showed objective responses and 31% attained disease control. The study, taken as a whole, reports: The study found tumor-derived TCR clones expanded in blood after radiotherapy plus ipilimumab. Increased serum interferon-beta after radiation also reportedly predicted response strongly.

Notes on this clone: Its cognate antigen is unknown.

Lung cancer patients with chemo-refractory metastatic non-small-cell disease were given focal radiation plus CTLA-4 blockade with ipilimumab. Libraries were prepared by immunoSEQ multiplex PCR; TCRdb keeps only in-frame clonotypes and omits some of them. The data hold 30,000 to 35,000 clones, with around four fifths observed a single time. This CDR3 region has 12 residues. V gave up 4 bases and J gave up 4 bases; unmatched junction bases: 1. CDR1 SGHVS and CDR2 FNYEAQ come from the germline V gene. The chain links TRBV7-6 to TRBJ2-7; 7 bases are a match to TRBD1. The origin of this receptor is a human donor with non-small cell lung cancer that progressed on radiotherapy plus ipilimumab. The sequenced sample was peripheral blood, obtained from a patient treated with radiotherapy plus ipilimumab. CDR3 nucleotide sequence: TGTGCCAGCAGCTCGACAGGGTACGAGCAGTACTTC. It codes for CASSSTGYEQYF.